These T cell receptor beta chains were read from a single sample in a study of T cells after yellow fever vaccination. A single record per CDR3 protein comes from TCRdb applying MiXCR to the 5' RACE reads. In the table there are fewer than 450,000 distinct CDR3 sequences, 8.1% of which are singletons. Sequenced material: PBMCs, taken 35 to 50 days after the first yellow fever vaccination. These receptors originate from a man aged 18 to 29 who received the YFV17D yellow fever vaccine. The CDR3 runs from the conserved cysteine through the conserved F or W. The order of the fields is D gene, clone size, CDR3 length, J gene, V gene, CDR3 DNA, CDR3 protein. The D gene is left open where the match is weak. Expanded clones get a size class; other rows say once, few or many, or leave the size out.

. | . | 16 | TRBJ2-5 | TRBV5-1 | TGCGCCAGCAGCTTGGGGGACTTAATGGGGCAAGAGACCCAGTACTTC | CASSLGDLMGQETQYF
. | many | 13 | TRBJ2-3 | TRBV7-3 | TGTGCCAGCAGCTTAGTCCCCGGAGATACGCAGTATTTT | CASSLVPGDTQYF
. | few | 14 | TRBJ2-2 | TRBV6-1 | TGTGCCAGCACCGGTGGGGTATACGCCGGGGAGCTGTTTTTT | CASTGGVYAGELFF
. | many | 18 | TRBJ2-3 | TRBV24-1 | TGTGCCACCAGTGACCGCGGGACAGACACCCAGGGAGCGGATACGCAGTATTTT | CATSDRGTDTQGADTQYF
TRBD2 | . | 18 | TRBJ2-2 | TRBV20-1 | TGCAGTGCTAGACCGGCGGGAGCACCAGAGGCCCTAACCGGGGAGCTGTTTTTT | CSARPAGAPEALTGELFF
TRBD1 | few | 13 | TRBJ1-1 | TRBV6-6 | TGTGCCAGCAGTTACCTTACAGGGGTCGGGGCTTTCTTT | CASSYLTGVGAFF
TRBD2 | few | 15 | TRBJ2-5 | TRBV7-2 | TGTGCCAGCAGCTTAGATCAGGGAGGGCAAGAGACCCAGTACTTC | CASSLDQGGQETQYF
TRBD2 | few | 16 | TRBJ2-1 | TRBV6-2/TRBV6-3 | TGTGCCAGCAGCACGCTGGGCGGGGGGGCTTGGAATGAGCAGTTCTTC | CASSTLGGGAWNEQFF
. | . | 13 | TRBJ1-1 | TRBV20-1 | TGCAGTGCTAGAGGGGGACAAAGCACTGAAGCTTTCTTT | CSARGGQSTEAFF
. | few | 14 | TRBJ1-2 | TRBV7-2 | TGTGCCAGCAGCCAAAACTTAGGGGTCTATGGCTACACCTTC | CASSQNLGVYGYTF
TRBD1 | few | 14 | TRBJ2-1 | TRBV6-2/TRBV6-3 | TGTGCCAGCAGTTATCCAGGGGGCGCGGGGGAGCAGTTCTTC | CASSYPGGAGEQFF
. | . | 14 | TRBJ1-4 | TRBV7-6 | TGTGCCAGCAGCTTGAATCCCGCCGGTGAAAAACTGTTTTTT | CASSLNPAGEKLFF
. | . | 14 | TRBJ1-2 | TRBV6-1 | TGTGCCAGCAGTGAATGGCAGGAGGACTATGGCTACACCTTC | CASSEWQEDYGYTF
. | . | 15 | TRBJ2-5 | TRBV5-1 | TGCGCCAGCAGCTTGGTCGGACAGTATCAAGAGACCCAGTACTTC | CASSLVGQYQETQYF
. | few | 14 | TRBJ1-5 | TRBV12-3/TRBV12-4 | TGTGCCAGCAGTTTAAGGGGTTTCAATCAGCCCCAGCATTTT | CASSLRGFNQPQHF